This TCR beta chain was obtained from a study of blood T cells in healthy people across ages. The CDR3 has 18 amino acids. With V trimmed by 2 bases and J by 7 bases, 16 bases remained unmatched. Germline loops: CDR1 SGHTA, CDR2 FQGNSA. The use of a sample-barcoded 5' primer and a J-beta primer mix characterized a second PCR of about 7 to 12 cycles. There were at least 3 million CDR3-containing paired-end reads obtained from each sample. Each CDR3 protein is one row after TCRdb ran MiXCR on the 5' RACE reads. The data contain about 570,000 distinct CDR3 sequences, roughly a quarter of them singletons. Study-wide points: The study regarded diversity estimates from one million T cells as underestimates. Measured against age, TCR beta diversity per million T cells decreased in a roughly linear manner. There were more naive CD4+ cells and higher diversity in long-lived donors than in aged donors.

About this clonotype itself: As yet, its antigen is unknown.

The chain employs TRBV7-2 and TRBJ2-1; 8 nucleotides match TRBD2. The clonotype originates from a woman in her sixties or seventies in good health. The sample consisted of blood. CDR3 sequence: CASSLRLPVSGEGNEQFF. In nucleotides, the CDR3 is TGTGCCAGCAGCTTAAGGCTACCCGTTAGCGGGGAAGGAAATGAGCAGTTCTTC. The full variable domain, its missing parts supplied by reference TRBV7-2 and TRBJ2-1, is GAGVSQSPSNKVTEKGKDVELRCDPISGHTALYWYRQSLGQGLEFLIYFQGNSAPDKSGLPSDRFSAERTGGSVSTLTIQRTQQEDSAVYLCASSLRLPVSGEGNEQFFGPGTRLTVL.